This T cell receptor (beta chain) derives from a study of human T cells and chemical hapten exposure. TCRdb processed the RACE reads anew with MiXCR; each CDR3 protein has one entry. The sample gives hundreds of thousands of distinct CDR3 sequences, nearly 6.5% of which show up once; around 6.1% is in the top ten. Time point: patch test 2, 6 weeks after DPC sensitization. Specified treatment: therapeutic diphenylcyclopropenone sensitization with weekly scalp DPC. This clonotype has only a few counts. Germline loops: CDR1 SGHTA, CDR2 FQGNSA. This CDR3 has 16 residues. The germline V and J ends were trimmed by 2 bases and 2 bases, with 14 bases remaining between them.

This sequence was found in a woman between 18 and 30 years old with alopecia areata. Some clones in this sample may be carry-over from other donors' samples. Sequencing used whole blood, obtained in connection with sensitization to the hapten diphenylcyclopropenone (DPC). The chain uses TRBV7-2 and TRBJ2-3; D is unresolved. CDR3 DNA sequence: TGTGCCAGCAGCTTATGGAGTCTCCCCCCCACAGATACGCAGTATTTT. Translating it yields CASSLWSLPPTDTQYF.